The clone carrying this T cell receptor beta chain was seen only a few times. Its antigen is undetermined. The PCR had 60 Vbeta and 13 Jbeta primers. Sequenced by immunoSEQ multiplex PCR; TCRdb stores in-frame clones only, minus some. The sample holds approximately 160,000 clones, approximately 77% seen once. The CDR3 is 15 residues long. V gave up 3 bases and J gave up 6 bases; unmatched junction bases: 11. Germline V gene sequence: CDR1 KGHSH, CDR2 LQKENI. The data originate from a study of cytomegalovirus exposure and HLA in healthy donors. Study-wide results and caveats: The study designated fewer than 200 TCR beta chains cytomegalovirus-associated. Other equally common chains were less clonally expanded than HLA-associated TCR beta chains, a later analysis showed.

This sequence joins TRBV18 and TRBJ2-7, with 7 positions matching TRBD2. Sequencing was carried out using PBMCs. This TCR derives from a male donor in good health and CMV-seronegative. The CDR3: CASSPRDYGMTEQYF. The CDR3 nucleotides are TGTGCCAGCTCACCCCGGGACTATGGAATGACCGAGCAGTACTTC. The full variable domain, in which reference TRBV18 and TRBJ2-7 provide the parts outside the CDR3, is NAGVMQNPRHLVRRRGQEARLRCSPMKGHSHVYWYRQLPEEGLKFMVYLQKENIIDESGMPKERFSAEFPKEGPSILRIQQVVRGDSAAYFCASSPRDYGMTEQYFGPGTRLTVT.